This T cell receptor (beta chain) was sequenced in a study of siplizumab effects on memory and regulatory T cells. A few counts support this clone. Its antigen is undetermined. CDR1 is SGDLS and CDR2 is YYNGEE in the germline V gene. The CDR3 is 14 residues long. Trimming took 0 bases from V and 2 from J, leaving 8 bases between them. The study's findings and limits: Confirmatory evidence of suppressive function in proliferating siplizumab-culture Tregs was not obtained. In unstimulated cells, naive T cells appeared more diverse than memory T cells and seemed major alloresponse contributors.

The assay was immunoSEQ multiplex PCR, and TCRdb's table has in-frame clones only and misses some. The top ten hold about 18% of the sample, which has some 81,000 clones, roughly 94% seen once. Sequenced sample: CD8+ T cells sorted from blood. The rearrangement joins TRBV9 to TRBJ1-1; D is unresolved. This receptor was obtained from a human donor in good health. This CDR3 reads CASSVGHLNTEAFF. DNA for the CDR3: TGTGCCAGCAGCGTAGGGCACCTTAACACTGAAGCTTTCTTT.